The rows below give T cell receptor beta chains drawn from one sample of a study of T cell changes during pregnancy in multiple sclerosis. Here immunoSEQ multiplex PCR was the method, and the copy in TCRdb shows in-frame clones only, minus some. The top ten hold about 0.98% of the sample, which has 100,000 or so clones, approximately 93% seen once. Sequences were derived from peripheral blood, sampled after pregnancy. These receptors all come from a female donor with multiple sclerosis, enrolled in a pregnancy study. Each CDR3 is given with its conserved first and last residue. Fields, in order: V gene, J gene, D gene, clone size, CDR3 DNA, CDR3 protein. D genes are given only for firm matches. The size entry is marked missing in some rows and otherwise reads once, few, many or a size class.

V gene: TRBV9
J gene: TRBJ2-3
D gene: NA
clone size: NA
CDR3 DNA: TGTGCCAGCAGCGTAGTAGGGGCTGGCACAGATACGCAGTATTTT
CDR3 protein: CASSVVGAGTDTQYF

V gene: TRBV4-2
J gene: TRBJ2-1
D gene: TRBD1
clone size: NA
CDR3 DNA: TGTGCCAGCAGCCACATGCGACAGGGGGTCAATGAGCAGTTCTTC
CDR3 protein: CASSHMRQGVNEQFF

V gene: TRBV7-8
J gene: TRBJ2-7
D gene: TRBD2
clone size: NA
CDR3 DNA: TGTGCCAGCAGCTGGGAGGGGCTAGCGGGCTACGAGCAGTACTTC
CDR3 protein: CASSWEGLAGYEQYF

V gene: TRBV11-2
J gene: TRBJ2-7
D gene: TRBD1
clone size: once
CDR3 DNA: TGTGCCAGCAGCCGACAGGGTTCGATCTACGAGCAGTACTTC
CDR3 protein: CASSRQGSIYEQYF

V gene: TRBV6-4
J gene: TRBJ2-7
D gene: NA
clone size: NA
CDR3 DNA: TGTGCCAGCAGTGACGCCCTCGGGTCGTCTCCTCCCTACGAGCAGTACTTC
CDR3 protein: CASSDALGSSPPYEQYF

V gene: TRBV28
J gene: TRBJ1-1
D gene: NA
clone size: NA
CDR3 DNA: TGTGGATCCCGGGGGGTCACTGAAGCTTTCTTT
CDR3 protein: CGSRGVTEAFF

V gene: TRBV11-2
J gene: TRBJ2-3
D gene: TRBD2
clone size: NA
CDR3 DNA: TGTGCCAGCAGCGAACGCATTCTAGCGGGAGCTTACACAGATACGCAGTATTTT
CDR3 protein: CASSERILAGAYTDTQYF

V gene: TRBV18
J gene: TRBJ2-1
D gene: TRBD1
clone size: NA
CDR3 DNA: TGTGCCAGCTCACGACGGACAGGGGCCGACAATGAGCAGTTCTTC
CDR3 protein: CASSRRTGADNEQFF

V gene: TRBV5-1
J gene: TRBJ2-7
D gene: NA
clone size: NA
CDR3 DNA: TGCGCCAGCAGCTTGGGAGCAGGGGTCTTCTCCTACGAGCAGTACTTC
CDR3 protein: CASSLGAGVFSYEQYF

V gene: TRBV5-6
J gene: TRBJ2-3
D gene: TRBD2
clone size: NA
CDR3 DNA: TGTGCCAGCAGCTTCATGACTAGCGGGAGGACGACGCAGTATTTT
CDR3 protein: CASSFMTSGRTTQYF

V gene: TRBV7-9
J gene: TRBJ2-1
D gene: TRBD2
clone size: once
CDR3 DNA: TGTGCCAGCAGCGATAGAGCGGGAGTGGGGCAGTTCTTC
CDR3 protein: CASSDRAGVGQFF

V gene: TRBV28
J gene: TRBJ2-1
D gene: TRBD1
clone size: NA
CDR3 DNA: TGTGCCAGCAGTCCGAAGACAGGGGGCTTGGATGAGCAGTTCTTC
CDR3 protein: CASSPKTGGLDEQFF

V gene: TRBV7-6
J gene: TRBJ2-3
D gene: NA
clone size: once
CDR3 DNA: TGTGCCAGCAGCTTAGGTGGGGTCCGGGACAAGGCTATAGATACGCAGTATTTT
CDR3 protein: CASSLGGVRDKAIDTQYF

V gene: TRBV5-4
J gene: TRBJ2-7
D gene: NA
clone size: NA
CDR3 DNA: TGTGCCAGCAGCTTGGAAGTCAGTGCCTACGAGCAGTACTTC
CDR3 protein: CASSLEVSAYEQYF

V gene: TRBV19
J gene: TRBJ1-2
D gene: NA
clone size: NA
CDR3 DNA: TGTGCCAGTAGTTTCTTAACAGGGTACGGTGGCTACACCTTC
CDR3 protein: CASSFLTGYGGYTF

V gene: TRBV11-2
J gene: TRBJ1-1
D gene: NA
clone size: NA
CDR3 DNA: TGTGCCAGCAGCCGCTTCGGGACAGAAGCTTTCTTT
CDR3 protein: CASSRFGTEAFF

V gene: TRBV9
J gene: TRBJ2-1
D gene: NA
clone size: NA
CDR3 DNA: TGTGCCAGCAGCGTAGCTAGTAGGCTAGCCAATGAGCAGTTCTTC
CDR3 protein: CASSVASRLANEQFF